This T cell receptor beta chain was recorded in a study of blood T cell repertoires in COVID-19. Repertoires were generated with immunoSEQ multiplex PCR, while TCRdb's copy carries only in-frame clones and drops some. The table lists more than 200,000 clones, around 88% of them singletons. V gave up 6 bases and J gave up 6 bases; unmatched junction bases: 7. The germline gives CDR1 SNHLY, CDR2 FYNNEI. This CDR3 contains 15 residues. This chain uses TRBV2 with TRBJ2-2, with TRBD1 identical over 10 bases. The sequencing input was peripheral blood. The clonotype comes from a woman under 40 with COVID-19, enrolled during active disease. CDR3 sequence: CASSVTGGGAGELFF. As DNA, the CDR3 is TGTGCCAGCAGCGTGACAGGGGGCGGGGCCGGGGAGCTGTTTTTT.